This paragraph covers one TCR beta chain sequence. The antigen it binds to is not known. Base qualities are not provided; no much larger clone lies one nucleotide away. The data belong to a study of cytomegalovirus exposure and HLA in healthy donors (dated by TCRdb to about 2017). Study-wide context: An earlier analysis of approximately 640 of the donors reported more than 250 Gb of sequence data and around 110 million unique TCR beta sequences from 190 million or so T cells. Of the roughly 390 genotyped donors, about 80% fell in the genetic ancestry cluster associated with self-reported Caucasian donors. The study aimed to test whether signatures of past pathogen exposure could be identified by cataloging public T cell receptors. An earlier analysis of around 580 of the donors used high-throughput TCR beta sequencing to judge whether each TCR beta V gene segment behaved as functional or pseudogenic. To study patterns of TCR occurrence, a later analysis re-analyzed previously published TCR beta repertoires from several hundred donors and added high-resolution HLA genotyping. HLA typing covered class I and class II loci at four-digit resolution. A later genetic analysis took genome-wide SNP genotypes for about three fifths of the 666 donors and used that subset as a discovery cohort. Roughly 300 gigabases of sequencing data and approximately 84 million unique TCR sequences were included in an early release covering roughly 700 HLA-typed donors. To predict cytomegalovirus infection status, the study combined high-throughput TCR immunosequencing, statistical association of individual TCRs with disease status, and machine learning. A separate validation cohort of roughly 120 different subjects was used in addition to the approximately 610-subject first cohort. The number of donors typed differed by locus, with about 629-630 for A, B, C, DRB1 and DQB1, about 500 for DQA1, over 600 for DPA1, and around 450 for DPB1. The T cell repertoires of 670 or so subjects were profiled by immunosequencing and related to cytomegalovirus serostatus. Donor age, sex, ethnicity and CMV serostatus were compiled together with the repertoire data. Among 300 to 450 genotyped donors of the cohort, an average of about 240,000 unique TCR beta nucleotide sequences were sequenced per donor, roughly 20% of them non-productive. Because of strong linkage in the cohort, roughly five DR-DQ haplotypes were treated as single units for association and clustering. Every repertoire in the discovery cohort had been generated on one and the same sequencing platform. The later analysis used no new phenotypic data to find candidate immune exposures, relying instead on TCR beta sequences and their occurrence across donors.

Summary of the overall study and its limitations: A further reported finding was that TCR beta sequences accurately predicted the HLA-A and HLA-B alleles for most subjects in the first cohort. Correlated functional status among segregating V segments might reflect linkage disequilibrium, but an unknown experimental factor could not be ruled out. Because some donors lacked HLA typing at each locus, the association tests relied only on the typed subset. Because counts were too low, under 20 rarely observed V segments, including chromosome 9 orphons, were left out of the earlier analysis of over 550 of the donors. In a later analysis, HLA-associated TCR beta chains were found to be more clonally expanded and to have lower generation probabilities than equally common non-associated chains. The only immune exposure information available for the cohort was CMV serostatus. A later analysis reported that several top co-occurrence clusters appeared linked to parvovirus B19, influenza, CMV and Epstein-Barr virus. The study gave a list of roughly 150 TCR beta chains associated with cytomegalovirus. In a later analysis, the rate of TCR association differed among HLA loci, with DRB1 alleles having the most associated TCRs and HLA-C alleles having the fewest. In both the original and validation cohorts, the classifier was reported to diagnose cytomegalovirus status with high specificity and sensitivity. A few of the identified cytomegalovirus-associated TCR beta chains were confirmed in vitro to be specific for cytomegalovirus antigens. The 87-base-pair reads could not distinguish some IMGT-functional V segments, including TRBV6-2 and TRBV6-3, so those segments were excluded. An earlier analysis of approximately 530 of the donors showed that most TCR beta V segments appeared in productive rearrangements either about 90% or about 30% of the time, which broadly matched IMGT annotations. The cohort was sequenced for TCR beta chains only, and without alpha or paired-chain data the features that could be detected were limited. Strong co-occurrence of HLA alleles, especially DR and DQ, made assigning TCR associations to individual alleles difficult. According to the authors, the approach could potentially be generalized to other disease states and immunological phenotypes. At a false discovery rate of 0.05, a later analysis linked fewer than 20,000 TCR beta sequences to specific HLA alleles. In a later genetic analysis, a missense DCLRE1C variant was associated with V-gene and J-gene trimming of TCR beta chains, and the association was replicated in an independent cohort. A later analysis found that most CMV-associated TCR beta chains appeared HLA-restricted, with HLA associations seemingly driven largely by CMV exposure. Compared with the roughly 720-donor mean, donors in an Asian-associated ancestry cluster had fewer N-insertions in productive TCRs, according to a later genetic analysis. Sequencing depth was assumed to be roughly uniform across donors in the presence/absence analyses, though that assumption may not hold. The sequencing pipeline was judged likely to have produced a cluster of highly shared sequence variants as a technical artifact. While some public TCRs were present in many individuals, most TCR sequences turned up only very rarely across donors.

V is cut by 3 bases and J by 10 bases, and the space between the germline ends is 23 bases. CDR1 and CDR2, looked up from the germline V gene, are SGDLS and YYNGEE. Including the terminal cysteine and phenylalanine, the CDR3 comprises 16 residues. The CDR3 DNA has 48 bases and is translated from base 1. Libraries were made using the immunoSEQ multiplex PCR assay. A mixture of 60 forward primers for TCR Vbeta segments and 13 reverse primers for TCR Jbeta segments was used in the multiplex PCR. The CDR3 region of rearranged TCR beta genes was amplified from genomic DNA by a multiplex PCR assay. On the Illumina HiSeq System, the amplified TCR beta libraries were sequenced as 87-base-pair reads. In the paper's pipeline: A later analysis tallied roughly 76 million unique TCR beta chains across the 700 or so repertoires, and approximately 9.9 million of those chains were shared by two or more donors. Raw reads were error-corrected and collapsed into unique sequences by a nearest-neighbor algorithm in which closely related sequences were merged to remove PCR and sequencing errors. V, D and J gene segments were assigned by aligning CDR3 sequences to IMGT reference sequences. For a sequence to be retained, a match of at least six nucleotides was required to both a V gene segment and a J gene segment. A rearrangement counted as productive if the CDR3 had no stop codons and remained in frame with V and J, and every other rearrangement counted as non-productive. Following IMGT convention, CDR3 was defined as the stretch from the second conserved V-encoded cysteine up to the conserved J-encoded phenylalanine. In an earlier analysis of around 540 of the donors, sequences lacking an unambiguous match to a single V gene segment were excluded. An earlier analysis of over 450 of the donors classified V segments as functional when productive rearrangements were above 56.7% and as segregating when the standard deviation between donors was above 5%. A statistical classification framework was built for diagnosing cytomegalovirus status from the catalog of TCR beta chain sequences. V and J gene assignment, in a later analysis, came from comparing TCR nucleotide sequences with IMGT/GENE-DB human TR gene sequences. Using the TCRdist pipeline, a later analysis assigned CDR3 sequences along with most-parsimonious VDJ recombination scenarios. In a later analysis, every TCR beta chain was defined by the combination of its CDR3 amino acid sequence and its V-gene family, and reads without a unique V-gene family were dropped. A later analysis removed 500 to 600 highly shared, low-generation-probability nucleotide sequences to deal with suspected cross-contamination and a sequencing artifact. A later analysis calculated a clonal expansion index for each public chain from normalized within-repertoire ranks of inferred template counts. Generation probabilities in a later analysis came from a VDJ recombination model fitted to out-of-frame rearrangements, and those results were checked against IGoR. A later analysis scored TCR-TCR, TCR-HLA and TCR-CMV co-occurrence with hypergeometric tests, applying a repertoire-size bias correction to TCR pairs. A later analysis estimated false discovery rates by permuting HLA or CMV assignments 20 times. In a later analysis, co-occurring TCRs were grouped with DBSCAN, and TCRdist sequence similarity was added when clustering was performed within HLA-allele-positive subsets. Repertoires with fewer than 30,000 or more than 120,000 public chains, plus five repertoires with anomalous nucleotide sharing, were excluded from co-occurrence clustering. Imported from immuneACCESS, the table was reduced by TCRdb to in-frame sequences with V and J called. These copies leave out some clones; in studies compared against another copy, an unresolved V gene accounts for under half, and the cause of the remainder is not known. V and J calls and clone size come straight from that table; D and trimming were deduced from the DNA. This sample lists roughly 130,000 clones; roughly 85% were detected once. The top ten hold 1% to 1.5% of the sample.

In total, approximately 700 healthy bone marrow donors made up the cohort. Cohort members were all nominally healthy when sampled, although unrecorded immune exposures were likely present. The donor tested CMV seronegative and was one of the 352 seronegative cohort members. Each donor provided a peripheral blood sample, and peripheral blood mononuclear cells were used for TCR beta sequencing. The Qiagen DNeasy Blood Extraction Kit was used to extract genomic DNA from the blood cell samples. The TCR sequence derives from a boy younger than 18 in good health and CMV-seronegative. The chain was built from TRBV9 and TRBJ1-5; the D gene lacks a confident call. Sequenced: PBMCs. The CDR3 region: CASSAGSGLNNDPQHF. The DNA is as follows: TGTGCCAGCAGCGCTGGGAGTGGGCTGAATAATGACCCCCAGCATTTT.